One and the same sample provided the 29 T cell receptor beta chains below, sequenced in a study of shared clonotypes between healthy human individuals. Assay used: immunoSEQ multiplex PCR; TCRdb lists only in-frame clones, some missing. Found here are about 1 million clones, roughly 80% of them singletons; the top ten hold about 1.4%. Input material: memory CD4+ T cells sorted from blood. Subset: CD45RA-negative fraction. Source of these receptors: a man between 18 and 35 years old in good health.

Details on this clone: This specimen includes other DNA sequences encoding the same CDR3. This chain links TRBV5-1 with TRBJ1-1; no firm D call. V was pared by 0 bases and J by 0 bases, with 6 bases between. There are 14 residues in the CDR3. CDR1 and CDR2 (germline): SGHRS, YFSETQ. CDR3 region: CASSLEAMNTEAFF. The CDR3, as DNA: TGCGCCAGCAGCTTGGAAGCCATGAACACTGAAGCTTTCTTT.

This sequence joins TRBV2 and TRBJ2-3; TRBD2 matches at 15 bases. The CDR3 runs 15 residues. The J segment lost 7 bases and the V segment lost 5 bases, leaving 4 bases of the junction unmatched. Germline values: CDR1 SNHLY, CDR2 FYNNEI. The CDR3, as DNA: TGTGCCAGCAGTTCCGGGACTAGCGGGAGGAATACGCAGTATTTT. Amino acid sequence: CASSSGTSGRNTQYF. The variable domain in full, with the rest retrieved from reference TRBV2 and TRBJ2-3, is EPEVTQTPSHQVTQMGQEVILRCVPISNHLYFYWYRQILGQKVEFLVSFYNNEISEKSEIFDDQFSVERPDGSNFTLKIRSTKLEDSAMYFCASSSGTSGRNTQYFGPGTRLTVL.

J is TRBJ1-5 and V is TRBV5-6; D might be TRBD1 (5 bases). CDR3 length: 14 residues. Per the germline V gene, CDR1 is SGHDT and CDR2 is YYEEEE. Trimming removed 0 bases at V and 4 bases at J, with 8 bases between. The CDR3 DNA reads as TGTGCCAGCAGCTTGGACGGGGCTAATCAGCCCCAGCATTTT. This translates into CASSLDGANQPQHF.

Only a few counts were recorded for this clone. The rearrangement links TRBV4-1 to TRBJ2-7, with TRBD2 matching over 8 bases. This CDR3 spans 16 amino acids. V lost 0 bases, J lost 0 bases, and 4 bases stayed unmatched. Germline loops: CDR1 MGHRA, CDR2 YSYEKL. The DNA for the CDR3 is TGCGCCAGCAGCCAAGATCCCGGGACTAGCTCCTACGAGCAGTACTTC. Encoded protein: CASSQDPGTSSYEQYF.

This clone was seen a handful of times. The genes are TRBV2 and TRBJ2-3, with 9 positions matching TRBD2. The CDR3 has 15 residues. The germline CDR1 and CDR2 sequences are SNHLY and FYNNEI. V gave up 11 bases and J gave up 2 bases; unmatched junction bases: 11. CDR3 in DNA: TGTGCCGGTTCTCTAGCGGGGTGGGACACAGATACGCAGTATTTT. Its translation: CAGSLAGWDTDTQYF. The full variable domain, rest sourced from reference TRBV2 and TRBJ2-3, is EPEVTQTPSHQVTQMGQEVILRCVPISNHLYFYWYRQILGQKVEFLVSFYNNEISEKSEIFDDQFSVERPDGSNFTLKIRSTKLEDSAMYFCAGSLAGWDTDTQYFGPGTRLTVL.

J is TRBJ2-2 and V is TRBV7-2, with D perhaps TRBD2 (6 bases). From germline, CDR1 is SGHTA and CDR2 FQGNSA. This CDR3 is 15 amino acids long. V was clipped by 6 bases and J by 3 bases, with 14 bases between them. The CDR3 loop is CASSSGRGDTGELFF. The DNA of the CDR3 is TGTGCCAGCAGTTCCGGGCGGGGTGACACCGGGGAGCTGTTTTTT.

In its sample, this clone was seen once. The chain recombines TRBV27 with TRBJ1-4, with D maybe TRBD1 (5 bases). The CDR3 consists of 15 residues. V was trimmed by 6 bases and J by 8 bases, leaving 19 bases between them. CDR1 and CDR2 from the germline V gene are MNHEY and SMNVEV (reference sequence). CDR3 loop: CASRLWGGSGEKLFF. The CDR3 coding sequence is TGTGCCAGCAGGCTTTGGGGGGGTTCTGGAGAAAAACTGTTTTTT.

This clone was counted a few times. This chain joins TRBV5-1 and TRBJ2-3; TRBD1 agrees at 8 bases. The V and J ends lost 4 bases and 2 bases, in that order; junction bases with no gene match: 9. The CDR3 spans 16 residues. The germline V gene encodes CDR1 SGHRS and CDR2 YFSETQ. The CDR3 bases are TGCGCCAGCAGCCGATGGGGACAGGACCCCACAGATACGCAGTATTTT. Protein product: CASSRWGQDPTDTQYF.

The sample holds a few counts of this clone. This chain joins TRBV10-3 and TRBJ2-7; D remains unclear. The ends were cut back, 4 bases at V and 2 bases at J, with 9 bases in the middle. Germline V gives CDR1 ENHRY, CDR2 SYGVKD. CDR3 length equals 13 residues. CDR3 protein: CAISAQDPYEQYF. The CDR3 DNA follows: TGTGCCATCAGTGCTCAAGATCCCTACGAGCAGTACTTC.

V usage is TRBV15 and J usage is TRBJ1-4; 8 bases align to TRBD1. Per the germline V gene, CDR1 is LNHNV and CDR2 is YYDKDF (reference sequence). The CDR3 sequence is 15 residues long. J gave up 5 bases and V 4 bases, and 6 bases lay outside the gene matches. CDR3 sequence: CATSNPRTGNEKLFF. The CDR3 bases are TGTGCCACCAGCAACCCCAGGACAGGGAATGAAAAACTGTTTTTT.

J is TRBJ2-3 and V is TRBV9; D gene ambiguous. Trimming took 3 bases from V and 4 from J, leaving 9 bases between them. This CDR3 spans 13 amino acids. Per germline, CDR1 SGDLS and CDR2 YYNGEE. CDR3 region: CASSGSYSDTQYF. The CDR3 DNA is TGTGCCAGCAGCGGTAGCTATTCAGATACGCAGTATTTT.

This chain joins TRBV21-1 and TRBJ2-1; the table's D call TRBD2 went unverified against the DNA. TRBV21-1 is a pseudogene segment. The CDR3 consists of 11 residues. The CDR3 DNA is TGTGCCAGGAGTTGGCGGGGGGATCCGTTCTTC. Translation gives CARSWRGDPFF.

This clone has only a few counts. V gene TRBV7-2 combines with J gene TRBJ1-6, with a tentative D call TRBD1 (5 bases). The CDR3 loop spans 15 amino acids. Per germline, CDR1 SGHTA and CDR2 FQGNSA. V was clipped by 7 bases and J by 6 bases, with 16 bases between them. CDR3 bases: TGTGCCAGCACCCAGGTCGGGGGAAGTAATTCACCCCTCCACTTT. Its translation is CASTQVGGSNSPLHF.

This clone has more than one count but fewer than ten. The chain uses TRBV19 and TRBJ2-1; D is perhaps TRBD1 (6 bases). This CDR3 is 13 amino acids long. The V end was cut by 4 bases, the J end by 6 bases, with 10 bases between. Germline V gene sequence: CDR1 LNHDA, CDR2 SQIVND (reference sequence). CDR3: CASSKVRGNEQFF. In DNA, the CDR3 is TGTGCCAGTAGTAAAGTCAGGGGCAATGAGCAGTTCTTC.

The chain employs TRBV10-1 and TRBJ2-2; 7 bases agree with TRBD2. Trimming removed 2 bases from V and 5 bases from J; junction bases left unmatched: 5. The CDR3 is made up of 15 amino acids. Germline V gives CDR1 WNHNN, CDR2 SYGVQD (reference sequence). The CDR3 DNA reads TGCGCCAGCAGTGAGACTAGCGCAGGAACCGGGGAGCTGTTTTTT. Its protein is CASSETSAGTGELFF.

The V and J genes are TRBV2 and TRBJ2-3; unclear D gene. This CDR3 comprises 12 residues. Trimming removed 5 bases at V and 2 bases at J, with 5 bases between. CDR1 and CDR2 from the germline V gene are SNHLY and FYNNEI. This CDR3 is CASSQPTDTQYF. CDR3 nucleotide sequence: TGTGCCAGCAGTCAACCCACAGATACGCAGTATTTT.

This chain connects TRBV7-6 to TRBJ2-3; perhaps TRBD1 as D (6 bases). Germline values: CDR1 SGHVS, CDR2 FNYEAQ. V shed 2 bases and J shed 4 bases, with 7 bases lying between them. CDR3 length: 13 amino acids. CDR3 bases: TGTGCCAGCAGCTTACAGGGGTCAGATACGCAGTATTTT. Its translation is CASSLQGSDTQYF.

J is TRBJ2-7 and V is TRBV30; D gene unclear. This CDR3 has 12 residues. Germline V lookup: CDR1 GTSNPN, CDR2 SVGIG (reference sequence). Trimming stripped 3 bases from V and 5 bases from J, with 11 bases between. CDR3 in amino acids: CAWRGRWDEQYF. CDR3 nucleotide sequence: TGTGCCTGGAGGGGCAGGTGGGACGAGCAGTACTTC.

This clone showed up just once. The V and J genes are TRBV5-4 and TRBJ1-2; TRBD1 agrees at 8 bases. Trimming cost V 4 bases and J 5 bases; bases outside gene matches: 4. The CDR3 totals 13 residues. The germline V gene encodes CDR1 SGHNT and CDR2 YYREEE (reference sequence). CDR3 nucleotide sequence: TGTGCCAGCAGCCGAGGACAGGGATATGGCTACACCTTC. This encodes CASSRGQGYGYTF. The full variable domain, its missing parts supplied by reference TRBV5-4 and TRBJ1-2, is ETGVTQSPTHLIKTRGQQVTLRCSSQSGHNTVSWYQQALGQGPQFIFQYYREEENGRGNFPPRFSGLQFPNYSSELNVNALELDDSALYLCASSRGQGYGYTFGSGTRLTVV.

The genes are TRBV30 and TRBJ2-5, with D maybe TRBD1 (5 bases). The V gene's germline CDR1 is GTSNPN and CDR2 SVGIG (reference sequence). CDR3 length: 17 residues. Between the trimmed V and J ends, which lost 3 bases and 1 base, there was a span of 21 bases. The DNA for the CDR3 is TGTGCCTGGAGAGTAATAGGTTCGTCAGGGTTCCAAGAGACCCAGTACTTC. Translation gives CAWRVIGSSGFQETQYF.

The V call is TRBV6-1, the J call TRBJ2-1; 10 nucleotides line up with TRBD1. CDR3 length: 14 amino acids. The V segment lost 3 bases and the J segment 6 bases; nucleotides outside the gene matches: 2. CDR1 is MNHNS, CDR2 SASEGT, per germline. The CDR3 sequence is CASSDWTGGNEQFF. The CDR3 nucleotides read TGTGCCAGCAGTGACTGGACAGGGGGCAATGAGCAGTTCTTC.

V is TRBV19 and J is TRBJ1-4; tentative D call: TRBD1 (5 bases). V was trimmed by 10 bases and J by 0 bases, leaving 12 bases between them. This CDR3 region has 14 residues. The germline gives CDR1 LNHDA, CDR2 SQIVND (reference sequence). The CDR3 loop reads CATRGGATNEKLFF. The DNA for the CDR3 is TGTGCCACTCGTGGGGGGGCAACTAATGAAAAACTGTTTTTT.

The CDR3 loop is CASSEESRVGAFF. Here the CDR3 DNA reads TGCGCCAGCAGTGAGGAGTCGAGGGTTGGAGCTTTCTTT. The chain combines TRBV10-1 with TRBJ1-1; D unresolved. Trimming took off 2 bases at V and 10 bases at J, with 14 bases between the two ends. This CDR3 comprises 13 residues. Germline CDR1 is WNHNN and CDR2 is SYGVQD (reference sequence).

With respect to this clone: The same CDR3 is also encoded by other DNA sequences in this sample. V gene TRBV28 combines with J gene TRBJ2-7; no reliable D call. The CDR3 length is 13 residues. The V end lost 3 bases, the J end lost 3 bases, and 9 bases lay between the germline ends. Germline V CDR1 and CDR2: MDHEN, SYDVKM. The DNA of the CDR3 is TGTGCCAGCAGTTTGGGCGGATTCTACGAGCAGTACTTC. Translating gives CASSLGGFYEQYF.

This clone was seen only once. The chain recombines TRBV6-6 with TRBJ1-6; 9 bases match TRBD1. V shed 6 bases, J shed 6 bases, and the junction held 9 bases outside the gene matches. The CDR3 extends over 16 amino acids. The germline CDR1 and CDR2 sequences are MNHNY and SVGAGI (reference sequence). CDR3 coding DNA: TGTGCCAGCAGCCCGGGACAGGGTTTTAGTAATTCACCCCTCCACTTT. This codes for CASSPGQGFSNSPLHF.

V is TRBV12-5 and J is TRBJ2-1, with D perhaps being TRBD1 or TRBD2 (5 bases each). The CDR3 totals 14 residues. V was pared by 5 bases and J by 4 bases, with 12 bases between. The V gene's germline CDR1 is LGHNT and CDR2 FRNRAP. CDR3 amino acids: CASGSAWGYNEQFF. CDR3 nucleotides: TGTGCTAGTGGTAGCGCGTGGGGGTACAATGAGCAGTTCTTC.

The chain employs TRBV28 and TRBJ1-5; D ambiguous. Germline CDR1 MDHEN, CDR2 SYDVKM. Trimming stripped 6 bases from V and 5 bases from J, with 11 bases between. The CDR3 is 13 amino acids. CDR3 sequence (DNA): TGTGCCAGCAGCGACCTCAGATATCAGCCCCAGCATTTT. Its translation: CASSDLRYQPQHF.

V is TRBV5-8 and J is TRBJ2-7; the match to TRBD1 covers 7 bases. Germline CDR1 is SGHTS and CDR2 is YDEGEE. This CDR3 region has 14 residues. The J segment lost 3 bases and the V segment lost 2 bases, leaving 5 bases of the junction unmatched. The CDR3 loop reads CASSLWDRFYEQYF. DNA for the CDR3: TGTGCCAGCAGCTTATGGGACAGATTCTACGAGCAGTACTTC.

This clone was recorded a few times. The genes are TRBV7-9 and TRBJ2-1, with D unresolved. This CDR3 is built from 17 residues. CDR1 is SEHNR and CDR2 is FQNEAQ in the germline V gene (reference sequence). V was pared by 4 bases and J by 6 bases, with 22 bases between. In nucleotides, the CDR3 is TGTGCCAGCAGCTACAACCCGAGAGCGTCCTTCGGCAATGAGCAGTTCTTC. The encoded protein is CASSYNPRASFGNEQFF.